This T cell receptor (beta chain) was sequenced in a study of T cells in Graves' hyperthyroidism and ophthalmopathy (dated by TCRdb to the late 2010s). Broadly, across the study: Peripheral blood was sampled at the time of initial diagnosis, prior to any treatment. Whether ophthalmopathy could be predicted prospectively was tested in an independent validation cohort made up of roughly 20 hyperthyroidism patients plus 17 patients who later progressed to ophthalmopathy. To identify distinguishing TCR V-J signatures, a discovery cohort of some 100 patients was used, comprising 43 with Graves' ophthalmopathy and under 60 with stable Graves' hyperthyroidism. Thyroid tissue and blood T-cell repertoires from several Graves' hyperthyroidism patients were also compared in the study. The 90 to 100 discovery patients were randomly split 7:3 into training and test sets. Following sampling, methimazole starting at 30 mg daily was given to hyperthyroidism patients, and high-dose intravenous methylprednisolone was given to ophthalmopathy patients. The paper reports TCR Vbeta CDR3 sequencing of approximately 130 peripheral blood samples: around 45 ophthalmopathy, some 80 hyperthyroidism and approximately 17 progressor patients.

The germline V end is reduced by 5 bases and the J end by 2 bases; junction bases left unmatched: 4. CDR1 KGHDR and CDR2 SFDVKD are derived from the germline V gene. From its cysteine to its phenylalanine, the CDR3 spans 15 amino acids. Left in the record is the CDR3 DNA by itself, 45 bases read in frame from the first base. General study outcomes and caveats: Blood samples also contained most of the expanded thyroid clonotypes (frequency above 0.001), which suggests that blood repertoires may reflect thyroid immune responses. A model built on a 13 V-J signature distinguished ophthalmopathy from stable hyperthyroidism, reaching about 88% sensitivity and under 84% specificity in cross-validation and 80%/75% in testing. No statistical method was used to set the sample size in advance, and investigators knew the group allocation. During validation, the model predicted progression to ophthalmopathy a median of approximately 7 months ahead of onset, with almost 71% sensitivity and about 72% specificity.

Graves' hyperthyroidism was defined as stable when no progression to ophthalmopathy occurred over 18 months of follow-up. Hyperthyroidism patients were aged 18 to 65 years and newly diagnosed, with disease duration of less than 2 months. Exclusion was applied to patients with uncontrolled infections, other autoimmune diseases, pregnancy or lactation. Diagnoses relied on clinical symptoms, serum thyroxine and TRAb, thyroid ultrasound and orbital computed tomography. Ficoll-Paque density gradient centrifugation was used to isolate PBMCs from 10 ml of fresh peripheral blood. Total RNA was extracted with Trizol reagent, and quality was checked on an Agilent 2100 Bioanalyzer. Of note for this clonotype: Its target antigen remains unknown. Per-base qualities were not stored, and no clone one base away is much larger.

The TCR beta CDR3 regions were amplified from the RNA transcripts. A first-round RT-PCR of the TCR CDR3 used the HTBI primer set with the Qiagen OneStep RT-PCR kit. A second multiplex PCR round built the libraries, followed by size selection and purification. Paired-end sequencing of the libraries was performed with 100 bp reads on an Illumina HiSeq2000. On the study's bioinformatics: SOAPnuke was used to process the raw data, with reads discarded if the reads contained adapters or uncalled bases, had a mean Phred below 15, or lacked an exact constant-primer or identifier match. High-quality paired reads were merged with COPE v1.2.5, and unique nucleotide sequences were defined as clonotypes. MiTCR v1.1 was used to align the clonotypes against IMGT TRBV, TRBD and TRBJ reference segments. Only V-J combinations with frequency above 0.0001, covering 99.2% of repertoires, were analysed. A TCS score was defined as the ratio between F50 (clonal expansion) and ExV (chaos), using BLOSUM62-based TCRdist between CDR3 peptides within each V-J. Welch's t-statistics and random forest reduced 500 to 550 V-J features to roughly 13, which were used in a naive Bayes classifier (R e1071). Through fastp at Q25 and MiXCR, TCRdb rebuilt clones from the public reads, retaining in-frame beta chains. Rows are combined by CDR3 protein, so each entry shows the most common genes and DNA. The V and J calls come from TCRdb's annotation, not from the publication. The sample records over 650,000 distinct CDR3 sequences, about 15% of which are singletons. The ten largest account for around 7.7% of the sample.

The sequence is built from TRBV24-1 and TRBJ1-5; 8 bases in between match TRBD1. The clonotype was recovered from a young man with Graves' hyperthyroidism. The sequencing sample was made of blood. DNA sequence: TGTGCCACCAGTGGACAGGGACAGGGCAATCAGCCCCAGCATTTT. It translates as CATSGQGQGNQPQHF.